This record covers a single T cell receptor beta chain. The antigen is unknown. Trimming pared 3 bases from V and 4 bases from J, leaving 10 bases between. This CDR3 comprises 13 residues. Germline loops: CDR1 LNHNV, CDR2 YYDKDF (reference sequence). The sample comes from a study of EBV T-cell therapy then PD-1 blockade in nasopharyngeal carcinoma. Profiling relied on immunoSEQ multiplex PCR, and the TCRdb table lists in-frame clones only, not all of them. The table shows 20,000 or so clones, with roughly 80% occurring only once. Treatment meaning: AdE1-LMPpoly-expanded autologous EBV-specific T-cell therapy followed by anti-PD-1 nivolumab.

The starting material was CD8+ T cells from blood, obtained around day 30 from a patient whose treatment included autologous EBV-specific T cells and nivolumab. The receptor's source is a man aged 40-49 years with nasopharyngeal carcinoma. The V call is TRBV15, the J call TRBJ2-7, with no clear D. This chain's CDR3 is CATSSGQPYEQYF. In DNA form, the CDR3 reads TGTGCCACCAGCAGTGGCCAACCTTACGAGCAGTACTTC.